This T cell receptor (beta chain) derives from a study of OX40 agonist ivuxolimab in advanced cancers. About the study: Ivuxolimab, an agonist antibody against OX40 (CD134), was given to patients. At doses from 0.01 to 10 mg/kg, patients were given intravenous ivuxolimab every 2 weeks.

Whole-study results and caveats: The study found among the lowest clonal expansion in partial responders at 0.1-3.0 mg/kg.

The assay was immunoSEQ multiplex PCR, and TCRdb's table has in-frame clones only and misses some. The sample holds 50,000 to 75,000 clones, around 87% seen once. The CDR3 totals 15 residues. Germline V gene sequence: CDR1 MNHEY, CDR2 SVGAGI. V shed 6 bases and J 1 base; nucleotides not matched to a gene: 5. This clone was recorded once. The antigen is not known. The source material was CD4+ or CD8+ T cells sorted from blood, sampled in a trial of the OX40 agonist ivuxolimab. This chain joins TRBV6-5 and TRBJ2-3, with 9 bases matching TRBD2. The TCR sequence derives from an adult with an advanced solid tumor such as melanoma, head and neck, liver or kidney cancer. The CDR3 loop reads CASSLRTSGTDTQYF. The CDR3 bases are TGTGCCAGCAGCCTCCGGACTAGCGGCACAGATACGCAGTATTTT.